Listed below are T cell receptor beta chains from one sample, sequenced in a study of T-cell reconstitution after alpha-beta-depleted transplantation in children. TCRdb redid the calling of the PCR reads with MiXCR, one entry per CDR3 protein. The table records around 110,000 distinct CDR3 sequences, 10% of them present only once. Sequencing was performed on PBMCs, taken before TCRalphabeta/CD19-depleted stem cell transplant. These receptors were collected from a boy aged 2-15 years with acute lymphoblastic leukemia, due to receive a stem cell transplant. Both conserved end residues are part of each CDR3. Each record gives: V gene, D gene, J gene, clone size, CDR3 DNA, CDR3 protein. D genes are given only for firm matches. Not all rows give a size; the values are once, few, many and, for expanded clones, a class.

TRBV12-3/TRBV12-4,TRBD2,TRBJ2-1,few,TGTGCCAGCAGTCCTCTCGGGACTAGCGCCCTAAGCTCCTACAATGAGCAGTTCTTC,CASSPLGTSALSSYNEQFF
TRBV7-2,-,TRBJ2-5,many,TGTGCCAGCAGCTTTCTATACAACCAAGAGACCCAGTACTTC,CASSFLYNQETQYF
TRBV18,-,TRBJ1-2,few,TGTGCCAGCTCACCAGGACCTGGCTACACCTTC,CASSPGPGYTF
TRBV7-2,-,TRBJ1-1,few,TGTGCCAGTGGACACCCGAACACTCAAGCTTTCTTT,CASGHPNTQAFF
TRBV29-1,TRBD1,TRBJ2-3,-,TGCAGCGTTGCCAGGGGGCGGCAGCAGGAGCAGTATTTT,CSVARGRQQEQYF
TRBV5-2,-,TRBJ1-2,-,TGTGCCAGGGGCCCGGGGGTAATCTATGGCTACACCTTC,CARGPGVIYGYTF
TRBV29-1,-,TRBJ1-1,-,TGCAGCGTCACCGGGGCCATCGGATCAGTCACTGAAGCTTTCTTT,CSVTGAIGSVTEAFF
TRBV30,TRBD1,TRBJ2-7,-,TGTGCCTGGAGCCCCTTAGGGGACAGGGCCTTCAACGAGCAGTACTTC,CAWSPLGDRAFNEQYF
TRBV10-3,TRBD1,TRBJ1-1,few,TGTGCCATCAGTGAGTCGCTGGGACAGGGGAGAACTGAAGCTTTCTTT,CAISESLGQGRTEAFF
TRBV18,-,TRBJ2-5,few,TGTGCCAGCCATACTAGGTCCTCAGAGGAGACCCAGTACTTC,CASHTRSSEETQYF
TRBV12-3/TRBV12-4,TRBD2,TRBJ2-1,-,TGTGCCAGCAGGGCCTCCGGGAGGGATTACAATGAGCAGTTCTTC,CASRASGRDYNEQFF
TRBV2,TRBD1,TRBJ2-7,-,TGTGCCAGCAGTGACGGGACAGCGGTCTACGAGCAGTACTTC,CASSDGTAVYEQYF
TRBV3-1,-,TRBJ2-1,few,TGTGCCAGCAGCCCAAGACTAAGGGGAGCCAATGAGCAGTTCTTC,CASSPRLRGANEQFF
TRBV7-9,-,TRBJ2-2,few,TGTGCCAGCAGCTTTATAACCACCACCGGGGAGCTGTTTTTT,CASSFITTTGELFF
TRBV4-1,TRBD2,TRBJ2-7,few,TGCGCCAGCAGCCCGACCGGGACTAGGGTCTACGAGCAGTACTTC,CASSPTGTRVYEQYF
TRBV5-1,-,TRBJ2-1,many,TGCGCCAGCAGCTCGCAAGGGGGGGCTACCAATGAGCAGTTCTTC,CASSSQGGATNEQFF
TRBV12-3/TRBV12-4,-,TRBJ2-3,-,TGTGCCAGCAGCCGCCCCGGCTCAGATACGCAGTATTTT,CASSRPGSDTQYF
TRBV5-1,-,TRBJ1-2,-,TGCGCCAGCAGCTTGATTCCCCAGGACCGGGGCTACACCTTC,CASSLIPQDRGYTF
TRBV10-3,TRBD2,TRBJ2-1,-,TGTGCCATCACCCAAAGCGGGAACAATGAGCAGTTCTTC,CAITQSGNNEQFF
TRBV6-4,TRBD2,TRBJ2-1,-,TGTGCCAGCAGTGACCTACTAGCGGGAGTTGAATGGCGGTTCTACAATGAGCAGTTCTTC,CASSDLLAGVEWRFYNEQFF
TRBV18,-,TRBJ2-2,-,TGTGCCAGCTCACCACCGAAGGGTTGGGCCAGCAACACCGGGGAGCTGTTTTTT,CASSPPKGWASNTGELFF
TRBV28,TRBD2,TRBJ2-5,-,TGTGCCAGCAGTTTAGGGGGACTAGCGGGAACGCTATCCAAAGAGACCCAGTACTTC,CASSLGGLAGTLSKETQYF
TRBV5-1,-,TRBJ2-6,few,TGCGCCAGCAGCTATGGGGAGAGGGCCGGGGCCAACGTCCTGACTTTC,CASSYGERAGANVLTF
TRBV20-1,TRBD1,TRBJ1-2,-,TGCAGTGCGGGACCCACAGGGGGCTTCGGCTATGGCTACACCTTC,CSAGPTGGFGYGYTF
TRBV5-1,TRBD2,TRBJ2-2,few,TGCGCCAGCAGCTTAGGCGGGACTATAGACGGGGAGCTGTTTTTT,CASSLGGTIDGELFF
TRBV15,TRBD1,TRBJ1-1,-,TGTGCCACCAGCGGGGACAGGGGGTTACACACTGAAGCTTTCTTT,CATSGDRGLHTEAFF
TRBV13,-,TRBJ2-5,few,TGTGCCAGCGGGACCCGAGGAGAGACCCAGTACTTC,CASGTRGETQYF
TRBV20-1,-,TRBJ1-1,few,TGCAGTGCCAGCCAAGGACGGGAGAACACTGAAGCTTTCTTT,CSASQGRENTEAFF
TRBV5-1,TRBD1,TRBJ2-7,many,TGCGCCAGCAGCTTGGGGGACAGGGTCCACGAGCAGTACTTC,CASSLGDRVHEQYF
TRBV4-1,TRBD2,TRBJ2-3,-,TGCGCCAGCAGTCGACTAGCGGGAGGGGTGGGGCCAGATACGCAGTATTTT,CASSRLAGGVGPDTQYF
TRBV5-1,-,TRBJ2-1,-,TGCGCCAGCAGCTTGGCCGGGAGCAATGAGCAGTTCTTC,CASSLAGSNEQFF
TRBV7-2,TRBD2,TRBJ2-2,-,TGTGCCAGCAGCCCCTCGGGGGGAGTGGGGACCGGGGAGCTGTTTTTT,CASSPSGGVGTGELFF
TRBV6-6,-,TRBJ1-5,few,TGTGCCAGCGGCTATAGCAATCAGCCCCAGCATTTT,CASGYSNQPQHF
TRBV27,TRBD1,TRBJ2-1,few,TGTGCCAGCACTACAGGGGGCCCTTACAATGAGCAGTTCTTC,CASTTGGPYNEQFF
TRBV28,TRBD1,TRBJ1-4,-,TGTGCCAGCAGACCCTCAAGGGGGCAAGTCTTTAATGAAAAACTGTTTTTT,CASRPSRGQVFNEKLFF
TRBV7-6,-,TRBJ2-1,many,TGTGCCAGCAGCTTAGCCCCTTTAGGGAGCTCCTACAATGAGCAGTTCTTC,CASSLAPLGSSYNEQFF
TRBV20-1,TRBD2,TRBJ2-7,few,TGCAGTGCTAGAGTGACTAGCGGGATCTCCTACGAGCAGTACTTC,CSARVTSGISYEQYF